This T cell receptor beta chain was captured by sequencing in a study of blood T cell repertoires in COVID-19. Study background: Specimens from acute and convalescent COVID-19 originated in the United States, Italy and Spain. Sample material is recorded as cDNA or gDNA derived from T cells, B-cell-depleted T cells, or PBMCs.

This CDR3 has 12 amino acids. Trimming shortened V by 6 bases and J by 10 bases, and 10 bases separated the two germline ends. Original data processing: Using reference gene primer amplification, nucleated cell counts were estimated. TCRdb keeps only in-frame clones here, not all; method: immunoSEQ multiplex PCR. From that table come the V and J calls and clone size; the DNA was used to work out D and trimming. Of about 240,000 clones listed, 70% to 90% are singletons. V usage is TRBV12-3 or TRBV12-4 and J usage is TRBJ1-6, with D possibly TRBD1 on 6 matching bases. The receptor was derived from a woman between 70 and 85 years old with active or convalescent COVID-19. The sequencing input was peripheral blood. CDR3 sequence: CASSPGVSPLHF. As DNA, the CDR3 is TGTGCCAGCAGCCCAGGGGTCTCACCCCTCCACTTT.